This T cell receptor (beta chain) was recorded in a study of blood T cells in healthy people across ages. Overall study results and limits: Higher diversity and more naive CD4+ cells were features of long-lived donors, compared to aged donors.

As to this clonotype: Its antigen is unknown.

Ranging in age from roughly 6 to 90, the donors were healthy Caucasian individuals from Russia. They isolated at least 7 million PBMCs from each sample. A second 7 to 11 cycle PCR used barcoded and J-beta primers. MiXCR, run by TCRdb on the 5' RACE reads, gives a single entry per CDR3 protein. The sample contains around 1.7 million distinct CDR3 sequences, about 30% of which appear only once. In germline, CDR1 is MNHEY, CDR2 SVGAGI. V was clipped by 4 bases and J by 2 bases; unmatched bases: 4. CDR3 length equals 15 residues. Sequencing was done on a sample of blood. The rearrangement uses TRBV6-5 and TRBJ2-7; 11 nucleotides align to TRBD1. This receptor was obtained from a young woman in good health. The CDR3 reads CASSSGQGATYEQYF. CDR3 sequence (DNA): TGTGCCAGCAGTTCCGGACAGGGGGCCACCTACGAGCAGTACTTC.